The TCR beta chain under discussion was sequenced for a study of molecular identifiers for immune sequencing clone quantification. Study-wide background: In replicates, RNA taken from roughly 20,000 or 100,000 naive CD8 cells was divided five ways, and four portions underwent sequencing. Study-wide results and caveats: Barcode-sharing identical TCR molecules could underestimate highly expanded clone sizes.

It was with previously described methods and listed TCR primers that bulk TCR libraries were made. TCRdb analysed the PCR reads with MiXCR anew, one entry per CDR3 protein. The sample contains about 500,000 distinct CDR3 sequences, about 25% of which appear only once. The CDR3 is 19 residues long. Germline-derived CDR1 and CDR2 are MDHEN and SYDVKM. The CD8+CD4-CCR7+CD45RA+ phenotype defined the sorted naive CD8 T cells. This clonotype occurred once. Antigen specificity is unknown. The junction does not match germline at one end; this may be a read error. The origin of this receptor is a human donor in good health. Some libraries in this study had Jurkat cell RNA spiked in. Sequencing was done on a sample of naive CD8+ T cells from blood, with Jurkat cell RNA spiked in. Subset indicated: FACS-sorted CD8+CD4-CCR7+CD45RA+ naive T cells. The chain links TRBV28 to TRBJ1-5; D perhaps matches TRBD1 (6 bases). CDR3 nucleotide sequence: TGTGCCAGCAAAAAAAGCGGGGGGGCAGCTCTCTATAGCAATCAGCCCCCGCATTTT. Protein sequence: CASKKSGGAALYSNQPPHF.